This is a list of T cell receptor beta chains from one sample in a study of identical twins. TCRdb ran MiXCR on the 5' RACE reads and lists one entry per CDR3 protein. The repertoire has approximately 630,000 distinct CDR3 sequences, around 7.4% of them found once; the top ten carry 1.6%. A further study also used this sample, focusing on yellow fever vaccine responses in identical twins.

Sequencing input: PBMCs. The receptors stem from a woman younger than 30 in good health. CDR3s include the opening cysteine and the closing phenylalanine or tryptophan. A D gene is named only where the DNA matches it firmly. Where a row states a size, it is once, few, many or the class of an expanded clone; other rows omit it.

size	V	D	J	DNA	CDR3
few	TRBV9	.	TRBJ2-3	TGTGCCAGCAGCGGAACCCCAGGGTTGACAGATACGCAGTATTTT	CASSGTPGLTDTQYF
few	TRBV15	.	TRBJ1-5	TGTGCCACCAGCAATCGGGGAGGCAATCAGCCCCAGCATTTT	CATSNRGGNQPQHF
few	TRBV7-8	TRBD2	TRBJ2-7	TGTGCCAGCAGCGTAGCGGGAGCGGGCTTGGTGCAGTACTTC	CASSVAGAGLVQYF
.	TRBV24-1	.	TRBJ2-1	TGTGCCACCAGTGATGCGGTCGGGACCAACAATGAGCAGTTCTTC	CATSDAVGTNNEQFF
few	TRBV10-2	TRBD2	TRBJ2-7	TGCGCCAGCAGTGATTGGCGGGCGGGGGACTACGAGCAGTACTTC	CASSDWRAGDYEQYF
few	TRBV15	TRBD2	TRBJ2-7	TGTGCCACCAGCAGAATACTAGCGGACCACTACGAGCAGTACTTC	CATSRILADHYEQYF
few	TRBV11-1	.	TRBJ2-7	TGTGCCAGCAGCCGTACTTCAAAGGCGGGACTCTCCACCTACGAGCAGTACTTC	CASSRTSKAGLSTYEQYF
many	TRBV4-1	.	TRBJ1-5	TGCGCCAGCAGCCCAGGGAGCAGCAATCAGCCCCAGCATTTT	CASSPGSSNQPQHF
.	TRBV12-3/TRBV12-4	TRBD1	TRBJ1-2	TGTGCCAGCAGTTACGGGACAGGGGGGAATGGCTACACCTTC	CASSYGTGGNGYTF
.	TRBV29-1	TRBD1	TRBJ2-7	TGCAGCGAGGGATCGAGCCGGGACAGAGCCTACGAGCAGTACTTC	CSEGSSRDRAYEQYF
few	TRBV12-3/TRBV12-4	.	TRBJ1-1	TGTGCCAGCAGTTCTGGGCCATGGGGCACTGAAGCTTTCTTT	CASSSGPWGTEAFF
many	TRBV29-1	TRBD2	TRBJ2-7	TGCAGCGTTAGGGCGGGAGGGTTGTACGAGCAGTACTTC	CSVRAGGLYEQYF
few	TRBV3-1	.	TRBJ2-3	TGTGCCAGCAGCCAAGGCATTTGGGCAGGGGCAGATACGCAGTATTTT	CASSQGIWAGADTQYF
few	TRBV20-1	TRBD2	TRBJ2-1	TGCAGTGCTGGAATAGCGGGAGTGCGGAATGAGCAGTTCTTC	CSAGIAGVRNEQFF
.	TRBV9	TRBD1	TRBJ2-1	TGTGCCAGCAGCGAGCGGCCGGGACAGAACAATGAGCAGTTCTTC	CASSERPGQNNEQFF
many	TRBV12-3/TRBV12-4	.	TRBJ1-2	TGTGCCAGCAGTTTGCGGGGTGATGGCTACACCTTC	CASSLRGDGYTF
many	TRBV20-1	TRBD1	TRBJ1-5	TGCAGTGCTAGATTCGCCGGGACAGTGGACCAGCCCCAGCATTTT	CSARFAGTVDQPQHF
few	TRBV29-1	TRBD2	TRBJ2-3	TGCAGCGCACCGACTAGCGGGAGTGGGGCAGATACGCAGTATTTT	CSAPTSGSGADTQYF
many	TRBV27	.	TRBJ1-2	TGTGCCAGCAGTTTATATGGCAGTAACTATGGCTACACCTTC	CASSLYGSNYGYTF
few	TRBV10-1	TRBD2	TRBJ2-2	TGCGCCAGCAGTGAGTCGGGGACTAGCGAGAACACCGGGGAGCTGTTTTTT	CASSESGTSENTGELFF
.	TRBV20-1	TRBD2	TRBJ2-7	TGCAGTGCTAGCGATGCGGGAGGGTCCTCCTACGAGCAGTACTTC	CSASDAGGSSYEQYF
many	TRBV12-3/TRBV12-4	.	TRBJ1-1	TGTGCCAGCAGTTTTGCGAGTGCTGAAGCTTTCTTT	CASSFASAEAFF
.	TRBV4-1	.	TRBJ1-2	TGCGCCAGCAGCCAAGACCCGGGATCCCTGGTTTATGGCTACACCTTC	CASSQDPGSLVYGYTF
few	TRBV12-3/TRBV12-4	.	TRBJ1-1	TGTGCCAGCAGTTTAAGACAGGTCGGCGGTGAAGCTTTCTTT	CASSLRQVGGEAFF
few	TRBV5-4	TRBD2	TRBJ2-1	TGTGCCAGCAGCTCGCTAGCGGAGGGCAATGAGCAGTTCTTC	CASSSLAEGNEQFF